A single sample is the source of the 4 T cell receptor beta chains below, sequenced in a study of molecular identifiers for immune sequencing clone quantification. TCRdb redid the calling of the PCR reads with MiXCR, one entry per CDR3 protein. The profile shows about 510,000 distinct CDR3 sequences, around 23% of them singletons. Sequenced sample: naive CD8+ T cells from blood, with Jurkat cell RNA spiked in. Subset specified: FACS-sorted CD8+CD4-CCR7+CD45RA+ naive T cells. All receptors come from a human donor in good health. Some libraries in this study had Jurkat cell RNA spiked in.

The chain combines TRBV7-6 with TRBJ1-1; D unclear. Germline V gene lookup returns CDR1 SGHVS and CDR2 FNYEAQ. Trimming removed 5 bases at V and 1 base at J, with 5 bases between. The CDR3 totals 12 residues. CDR3 coding DNA: TGTGCCAGCAGCGCAAAGAACACTGAAGCTTTCTTT. Its protein is CASSAKNTEAFF.

This clonotype was recorded at least ten times. The V and J genes are TRBV4-3 and TRBJ1-2; weak D call: TRBD1 (6 bases). V was trimmed by 1 base and J by 0 bases, leaving 15 bases between them. The length of the CDR3 is 17 residues. Germline V gene sequence: CDR1 LGHNA, CDR2 YSLEER. The CDR3 DNA reads TGCGCCAGCAGCCAAGGCGGGCCGGGACACCCTAACTATGGCTACACCTTC. Its protein product is CASSQGGPGHPNYGYTF.

This clonotype was seen more than once but under ten times. This chain uses TRBV5-3 with TRBJ2-5; D not resolved. TRBV5-3 qualifies as an ORF whose function is uncertain. The ends were cut back, 8 bases at V and 5 bases at J, with 13 bases in the middle. The CDR3 has 12 amino acids. The CDR3, as DNA: TGTGCCAGCAGCCCTGGGGTTGAGACCCAGTACTTC. Protein sequence: CASSPGVETQYF.

This rearrangement joins TRBV7-5 to TRBJ2-6. TRBV7-5 is labeled a pseudogene. The CDR3 length is 10 residues. The CDR3 loop reads CIYGANVLTF. For the CDR3, the DNA is TGTATATATGGGGCCAACGTCCTGACTTTC.